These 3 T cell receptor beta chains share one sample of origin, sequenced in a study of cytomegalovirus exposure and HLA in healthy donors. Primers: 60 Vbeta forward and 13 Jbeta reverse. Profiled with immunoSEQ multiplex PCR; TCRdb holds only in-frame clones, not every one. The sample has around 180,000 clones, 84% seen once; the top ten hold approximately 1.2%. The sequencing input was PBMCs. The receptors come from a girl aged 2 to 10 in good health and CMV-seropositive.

The CDR3 DNA reads as TGTGCCAGCAGCGGCGGGGACACTGAAGCTTTCTTT. Translated, it gives CASSGGDTEAFF. V is TRBV2 and J is TRBJ1-1; no clear D. The CDR3 length is 12 residues. CDR1 is SNHLY and CDR2 is FYNNEI in the germline V gene. V lost 6 bases and J 3 bases, leaving 8 bases between the germline ends. The entire variable domain, with the rest obtained from reference TRBV2 and TRBJ1-1, is as follows: EPEVTQTPSHQVTQMGQEVILRCVPISNHLYFYWYRQILGQKVEFLVSFYNNEISEKSEIFDDQFSVERPDGSNFTLKIRSTKLEDSAMYFCASSGGDTEAFFGQGTRLTVV.

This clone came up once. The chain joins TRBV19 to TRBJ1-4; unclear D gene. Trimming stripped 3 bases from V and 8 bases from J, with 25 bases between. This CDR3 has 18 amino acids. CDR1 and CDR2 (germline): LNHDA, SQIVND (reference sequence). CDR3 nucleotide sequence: TGTGCCAGTAGTATTGGGCAATTTCACACGGATATTGGGGAAAAACTGTTTTTT. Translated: CASSIGQFHTDIGEKLFF.

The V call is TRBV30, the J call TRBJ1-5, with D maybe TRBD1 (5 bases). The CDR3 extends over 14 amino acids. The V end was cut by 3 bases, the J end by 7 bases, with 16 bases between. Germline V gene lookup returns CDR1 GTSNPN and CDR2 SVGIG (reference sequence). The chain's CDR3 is CAWSRGGAQQPQHF. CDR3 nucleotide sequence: TGTGCCTGGAGCCGGGGAGGGGCGCAACAGCCCCAGCATTTT.